This TCR beta chain is drawn from a study of preoperative IRX-2 immunotherapy in early breast cancer. Measured with immunoSEQ multiplex PCR; TCRdb has only the in-frame clones, and not every one. Of around 24,000 clones listed, 75% are singletons. V lost 10 bases to trimming and J lost 4 bases; unmatched junction nucleotides: 10. Germline V gene lookup returns CDR1 LNHDA and CDR2 SQIVND (reference sequence). This CDR3 spans 15 amino acids. As for treatment: preoperative locoregional IRX-2 cytokine immunotherapy. Preoperative locoregional IRX-2 cytokine immunotherapy was tested in the phase Ib source study.

The sequence came from a human donor with breast cancer. The material sequenced was lymph node tissue, taken after IRX-2 immunotherapy. The chain joins TRBV19 to TRBJ2-3; 11 bases map to TRBD2. CDR3 sequence (DNA): TGTGCCACTCAAACTAGCGGGAGAGGCCCAGATACGCAGTATTTT. As protein: CATQTSGRGPDTQYF.